The rows below give T cell receptor beta chains drawn from one sample of a study of beta chain features in type 1 diabetes. Measured with immunoSEQ multiplex PCR; TCRdb has only the in-frame clones, and not every one. This sample carries 150,000 to 200,000 clones, over 55% of them seen once, and the ten largest clones take around 0.08%. Sequencing input: naive CD4+ T cells from blood. The receptors come from a man under 40 with type 1 diabetes. Both conserved end residues are part of each CDR3. A D gene is named only where the DNA matches it firmly. Expanded clones are given a class, and other clones once, few, many or no size at all.

CSASSGEQYF TGCAGTGCTAGCTCCGGCGAGCAGTACTTC TRBJ2-7 TRBV20-1 once NA
CASSRQEYYGYTF TGTGCCAGTAGTAGACAGGAGTACTATGGCTACACCTTC TRBJ1-2 TRBV19 once NA
CASSPDGRGTGETQYF TGTGCCAGCAGCCCAGATGGCAGGGGAACCGGAGAGACCCAGTACTTC TRBJ2-5 TRBV7-8 NA NA
CASSQIGPPETQYF TGCGCCAGCAGCCAGATCGGGCCCCCAGAGACCCAGTACTTC TRBJ2-5 TRBV4-3 few NA
CASSQGTERGYEQYF TGTGCCAGCTCGCAAGGGACGGAGCGGGGTTACGAGCAGTACTTC TRBJ2-7 TRBV18 NA TRBD2
CASSLEGASSDTQYF TGCGCCAGCAGCTTGGAGGGGGCCAGCTCCGATACGCAGTATTTT TRBJ2-3 TRBV5-1 once TRBD1
CASSGPGQGDGGEQYF TGTGCCAGCTCAGGACCGGGACAGGGTGACGGCGGGGAGCAGTACTTC TRBJ2-5 TRBV18 NA TRBD1
CASSLRGNTIYF TGTGCCAGCAGCTTGCGCGGAAACACCATATATTTT TRBJ1-3 TRBV7-9 NA NA
CASSAQMLSTDTQYF TGTGCCAGCAGTGCCCAAATGCTGAGCACAGATACGCAGTATTTT TRBJ2-3 TRBV2 few NA
CASSFIQTGRNTGELFF TGTGCCAGCAGCTTTATCCAGACAGGGCGGAACACCGGGGAGCTGTTTTTT TRBJ2-2 TRBV13 NA TRBD1
CASSQSQRDSLRTDTQYF TGCGCCAGCAGTCAATCCCAACGGGACAGCTTACGCACAGATACGCAGTATTTT TRBJ2-3 TRBV23-1 NA TRBD1
CSVARDSGDIQYF TGCAGCGTTGCTCGGGACTCGGGCGACATTCAGTACTTC TRBJ2-4 TRBV29-1 NA NA
CASSFSGADTQYF TGTGCCAGCAGCTTTTCGGGAGCAGATACGCAGTATTTT TRBJ2-3 TRBV7-9 NA NA
CSVEDRDRLFEAFF TGCAGCGTTGAAGACCGGGACAGACTTTTTGAAGCTTTCTTT TRBJ1-1 TRBV29-1 NA TRBD1
CASSLAPQGGDDEQYF TGTGCCAGCAGCTTAGCGCCACAGGGCGGGGATGACGAGCAGTACTTC TRBJ2-7 TRBV7-2 few NA
CASSLSPGDSYGYTF TGTGCCAGCAGTTTATCCCCAGGGGACTCCTATGGCTACACCTTC TRBJ1-2 TRBV27 NA NA
CAYGQGLTNEKLFF TGTGCCTACGGACAGGGGTTGACTAATGAAAAACTGTTTTTT TRBJ1-4 TRBV30 few TRBD1
CASSVVPDRNQPQHF TGTGCCAGCAGCGTAGTTCCGGATCGAAATCAGCCCCAGCATTTT TRBJ1-5 TRBV9 NA NA
CASSRGAEDIQYF TGTGCCAGCTCCCGGGGGGCGGAGGACATTCAGTACTTC TRBJ2-4 TRBV18 few NA
CASSLAGADTQYF TGTGCCAGCAGCTTAGCGGGGGCAGATACGCAGTATTTT TRBJ2-3 TRBV7-2 NA NA
CASSRQGRDNEQFF TGCGCCAGCAGTCGCCAGGGGAGGGACAATGAGCAGTTCTTC TRBJ2-1 TRBV23-1 NA NA
CASSKTSGGSYQETQYF TGTGCCAGCAGTAAGACTAGCGGGGGTTCGTACCAAGAGACCCAGTACTTC TRBJ2-5 TRBV2 NA TRBD2
CASSSAQTSGEWYF TGTGCCAGCAGCTCCGCACAAACTAGCGGGGAATGGTATTTT TRBJ2-3 TRBV7-9 few TRBD2
CSARAGEETQYF TGCAGCGCCCGGGCGGGGGAAGAGACCCAGTACTTC TRBJ2-5 TRBV29-1 few TRBD2
CASSLVSEAFF TGTGCCAGCAGCTTAGTGAGTGAAGCTTTCTTT TRBJ1-1 TRBV7-2 NA NA
CASSPHPGRGESYEQYF TGTGCCAGCAGCCCGCACCCCGGGCGGGGGGAATCCTACGAGCAGTACTTC TRBJ2-7 TRBV25-1 NA TRBD2
CASTVHGIINYGYTF TGTGCCAGTACTGTACACGGGATAATTAACTATGGCTACACCTTC TRBJ1-2 TRBV28 NA NA
CSAATAYEQFF TGCAGTGCTGCGACAGCCTATGAGCAGTTCTTC TRBJ2-1 TRBV20-1 NA NA
CASSLEAGGFTNEKLFF TGCGCCAGCAGCTTGGAGGCAGGGGGCTTCACTAATGAAAAACTGTTTTTT TRBJ1-4 TRBV5-1 NA TRBD1
CAWSVTRTRSSYNEQFF TGTGCCTGGAGTGTAACTAGGACTAGGAGCTCCTACAATGAGCAGTTCTTC TRBJ2-1 TRBV30 NA TRBD2
CASSLEGNTEAFF TGCGCCAGCAGCTTGGAAGGGAACACTGAAGCTTTCTTT TRBJ1-1 TRBV5-1 NA NA
CASSVDVGSRAFF TGTGCCAGCAGCGTAGACGTGGGTTCTCGAGCTTTCTTT TRBJ1-1 TRBV9 NA NA
CASSRRTNTGELFF TGTGCCAGCTCACGACGTACGAACACCGGGGAGCTGTTTTTT TRBJ2-2 TRBV18 NA NA
CSDSDNYGYTF TGCAGCGATTCGGATAACTATGGCTACACCTTC TRBJ1-2 TRBV29-1 NA NA
CASSEGGYSNQPQHF TGTGCCAGCAGTGAGGGCGGCTATAGCAATCAGCCCCAGCATTTT TRBJ1-5 TRBV25-1 few NA
CASSQGGGYTF TGTGCCAGCAGCCAAGGCGGCGGCTACACCTTC TRBJ1-2 TRBV11-2 NA NA
CASSFGRNPTLRTDTQYF TGCGCCAGCAGCTTCGGAAGGAATCCTACCCTTCGGACAGATACGCAGTATTTT TRBJ2-3 TRBV5-1 NA NA
CAWKYPGTSGAGEQFF TGTGCCTGGAAATACCCCGGGACTAGCGGGGCTGGTGAGCAGTTCTTC TRBJ2-1 TRBV30 few TRBD2
CAWSGGVNQPQHF TGTGCCTGGAGTGGAGGGGTCAATCAGCCCCAGCATTTT TRBJ1-5 TRBV30 NA NA
CASSEQGGEEQYF TGTGCCAGCAGTGAACAGGGTGGAGAAGAGCAGTACTTC TRBJ2-7 TRBV6-1 few NA
CSVEPIVYGYTF TGCAGCGTTGAGCCTATAGTCTATGGCTACACCTTC TRBJ1-2 TRBV29-1 NA NA
CASSPRGSGGVTDTQYF TGTGCCAGCAGCCCCCGCGGGAGCGGGGGAGTGACAGATACGCAGTATTTT TRBJ2-3 TRBV9 NA TRBD2
CSARGSGELFF TGCAGTGCTAGAGGGTCCGGGGAGCTGTTTTTT TRBJ2-2 TRBV20-1 NA NA